The 6 T cell receptor beta chains below were found in one sample sequenced in a study of blood T cell repertoires in COVID-19. Clones were read by immunoSEQ multiplex PCR, and TCRdb kept only the in-frame ones, dropping some. Here the sample spans under 300,000 clones, about 83% being singletons. Sequencing was carried out using peripheral blood. The receptors come from a man over 45 with acute or convalescent COVID-19.

The chain carries TRBV30 and TRBJ1-4, with TRBD1 matching over 8 bases. Germline V gene data show CDR1 as GTSNPN and CDR2 as SVGIG (reference sequence). After removal of 3 bases from V and 6 bases from J, the junction contained 6 bases not matched to a gene. This CDR3 has 14 residues. The CDR3 DNA follows: TGTGCCTGGAGCTCAGGGGGCTCGGATGAAAAACTGTTTTTT. It is translated as CAWSSGGSDEKLFF.

In this sample, this clone turned up once. The CDR3, as DNA: TGCGCCAGCAGCTTGGATCAGGGCGGTGGAAACACCATATATTTT. It yields the protein CASSLDQGGGNTIYF. The rearrangement joins TRBV5-1 to TRBJ1-3; D possibly corresponds to TRBD1 (5 bases). Deletions cut 0 bases from V and 3 bases from J, with 10 bases between. This CDR3 contains 15 residues. CDR1 and CDR2 (germline): SGHRS, YFSETQ.

To note about this clone: Other DNA sequences from this sample encode an identical CDR3 as well. DNA of the CDR3: TGTGCCAGCTCACCGAGACAGGGGGACAATTCACCCCTCCACTTT. It translates to CASSPRQGDNSPLHF. V is TRBV18 and J is TRBJ1-6; 9 bases are a match to TRBD1. The CDR3 has 15 residues. With 3 bases clipped from V and 7 bases from J, the junction kept 4 bases outside the gene matches. Germline CDR1 KGHSH, CDR2 LQKENI.

The rearrangement uses TRBV4-1 and TRBJ2-1, with 12 bases fitting TRBD2. The V gene end was trimmed by 2 bases and the J gene end by 4 bases; junction bases not matched to a gene: 12. The CDR3 extends over 19 amino acids. Germline V gene sequence: CDR1 MGHRA, CDR2 YSYEKL. CDR3: CASSQLTSGGPGSYNEQFF. As DNA, the CDR3 is TGCGCCAGCAGCCAACTCACTAGCGGGGGGCCTGGATCATACAATGAGCAGTTCTTC.

The J gene is TRBJ1-3, the V gene TRBV2; the D is unclear. This CDR3 contains 15 residues. Germline CDR1 SNHLY, CDR2 FYNNEI. V was trimmed by 2 bases and J by 0 bases, leaving 8 bases between them. The CDR3 DNA sequence: TGTGCCAGCAGTGAACTACTCATCTCTGGAAACACCATATATTTT. It encodes CASSELLISGNTIYF.

J is TRBJ1-1 and V is TRBV12-3 or TRBV12-4; D is undetermined. This CDR3 is 13 amino acids long. Trimming left V 8 bases short and J 1 base short, with 11 bases between. This CDR3 reads CASRVMENTEAFF. The CDR3 coding sequence is TGTGCCAGCCGGGTCATGGAGAACACTGAAGCTTTCTTT.